This T cell receptor beta chain came from a study of blood T cell repertoires in COVID-19. Turning to the study itself: COVID-19 samples, acute and convalescent, were from the United States, Italy and Spain. PBMCs, B-cell-depleted T cells, or T cells provided the cDNA or gDNA that made up the material.

In the original analysis: Amplification of reference gene primers provided the estimated nucleated cell counts. The repertoire was sequenced with immunoSEQ multiplex PCR; TCRdb's copy has only in-frame clones and lacks some. From that table come the V and J calls and clone size; the DNA was used to work out D and trimming. The sample lists some 51,000 clones, roughly 90% seen once, with approximately 3% in the top ten. Unmatched junction bases numbered 6, after V lost 8 bases and J lost 5 bases. This CDR3 comprises 13 residues. Germline CDR1 SGHNT, CDR2 YENEEA. This sequence joins TRBV11-3 and TRBJ2-1; 7 positions match TRBD2. The material sequenced was peripheral blood. This sequence was found in a man aged 50 or older with acute or convalescent COVID-19. For the CDR3, the DNA is TGTGCCAGCGGATCAGGGAGGGACAATGAGCAGTTCTTC. This translates into CASGSGRDNEQFF.